One and the same sample provided the 13 T cell receptor beta chains below, sequenced in a study of OX40 agonist ivuxolimab in advanced cancers. Profiling relied on immunoSEQ multiplex PCR, and the TCRdb table lists in-frame clones only, not all of them. The sample includes nearly 95,000 clones, 90% to 95% seen only once; the top ten take 2% to 3%. Specimen: CD4+ or CD8+ T cells sorted from blood, collected in a trial of the OX40 agonist ivuxolimab. These receptors originate from an adult with an advanced solid tumor such as melanoma, head and neck, liver or kidney cancer.

The V gene is TRBV7-2, the J gene TRBJ1-2, with D unresolved. In germline, CDR1 is SGHTA, CDR2 FQGNSA. The CDR3 is 15 amino acids. V was clipped by 5 bases and J by 1 base, with 14 bases between them. As DNA, the CDR3 is TGTGCCAGCAGCGGGGAGATAGGGTTTAACTATGGCTACACCTTC. This codes for CASSGEIGFNYGYTF.

This chain joins TRBV5-6 and TRBJ2-3; D is unresolved. The germline V gene encodes CDR1 SGHDT and CDR2 YYEEEE. The CDR3 runs to 15 residues. The V end was cut by 0 bases, the J end by 2 bases, with 10 bases between. Here the CDR3 DNA reads TGTGCCAGCAGCTTGGGTGACCCTTCCACAGATACGCAGTATTTT. This codes for CASSLGDPSTDTQYF.

V usage is TRBV30 and J usage is TRBJ2-2; D might be TRBD1 (6 bases). Germline V gene data show CDR1 as GTSNPN and CDR2 as SVGIG (reference sequence). V lost 0 bases to trimming and J lost 0 bases, with 8 bases between them. CDR3 length: 15 amino acids. The CDR3 nucleotides are TGTGCCTGGAGTGTGAACAGGGCGAACACCGGGGAGCTGTTTTTT. Its protein product is CAWSVNRANTGELFF.

The chain carries TRBV27 and TRBJ2-7, with 14 bases identical to TRBD2. CDR1 and CDR2 (germline): MNHEY, SMNVEV (reference sequence). The V gene end was trimmed by 1 base and the J gene end by 4 bases; junction bases not matched to a gene: 12. The CDR3 totals 19 residues. The CDR3 spells CASSLLTGVGTSGSYEQYF. DNA of the CDR3: TGTGCCAGCAGTTTATTGACAGGTGTAGGGACTAGCGGGAGTTACGAGCAGTACTTC.

The chain employs TRBV5-5 and TRBJ1-6; D uncertain. Germline V gene lookup returns CDR1 SGHKS and CDR2 YYEKEE (reference sequence). Trimming took off 3 bases at V and 2 bases at J, with 6 bases between the two ends. The CDR3 contains 14 residues. In nucleotides, the CDR3 is TGTGCCAGCAGCTCCCGGGCCTATAATTCACCCCTCCACTTT. Translating gives CASSSRAYNSPLHF.

The chain joins TRBV5-4 to TRBJ1-2; no definite D call. The length of the CDR3 is 14 residues. In germline, CDR1 is SGHNT, CDR2 YYREEE (reference sequence). Trimming removed 4 bases from V and 1 base from J, with 11 bases in between. DNA of the CDR3: TGTGCCAGCAGCCGCCTCGGAGTTAACTATGGCTACACCTTC. Translated, it gives CASSRLGVNYGYTF.

The chain recombines TRBV6-5 with TRBJ1-2; D unresolved. CDR1 and CDR2 from the germline V gene are MNHEY and SVGAGI. Trimming took off 0 bases at V and 8 bases at J, with 10 bases between the two ends. CDR3 length: 13 residues. This chain's CDR3 is CASSYSSSGGYTF. The DNA of the CDR3 is TGTGCCAGCAGTTACTCTAGCAGCGGGGGCTACACCTTC.

Only one count was recorded for this clone. This chain joins TRBV4-1 and TRBJ1-3; perhaps TRBD1 as D (5 bases). Trimming removed 5 bases from V and 0 bases from J, with 8 bases in between. The CDR3 spans 14 residues. CDR1 and CDR2 (germline): MGHRA, YSYEKL. The CDR3 protein is CASSSDSSGNTIYF. The CDR3 bases are TGCGCCAGCAGCTCAGACAGCTCTGGAAACACCATATATTTT.

The CDR3, as DNA: TGTGCCAGCAGCTTGCGAACTGGCGGGCCCTACAATGAGCAGTTCTTC. Amino acid sequence: CASSLRTGGPYNEQFF. V gene TRBV5-8 combines with J gene TRBJ2-1; TRBD2 might be the D (5 bases). The CDR3 is 16 residues long. Germline V CDR1 and CDR2: SGHTS, YDEGEE. V dropped 1 base and J dropped 2 bases, with 13 bases sitting between them.

This chain connects TRBV27 to TRBJ2-5, with 15 bases fitting TRBD2. The germline gives CDR1 MNHEY, CDR2 SMNVEV (reference sequence). Trimming at V came to 4 bases and at J to 5 bases, leaving 17 bases not matched to a gene. This CDR3 spans 20 amino acids. CDR3: CASSSLRRRTSGRAQETQYF. The CDR3 coding sequence is TGTGCCAGCAGTTCCTTACGCCGAAGGACTAGCGGGAGGGCCCAGGAGACCCAGTACTTC.

The chain joins TRBV6-5 to TRBJ2-3; D gene uncertain. The CDR3 has 14 amino acids. With 6 bases removed from V and 3 bases from J, the gap between germline ends came to 13 bases. Per germline, CDR1 MNHEY and CDR2 SVGAGI. The CDR3 nucleotides read TGTGCCAGCAGAACCCCATCGAATACAGATACGCAGTATTTT. Its translation: CASRTPSNTDTQYF.

The chain is built from TRBV6-6 and TRBJ1-2; 7 positions match TRBD1. After removal of 3 bases from V and 5 bases from J, the junction contained 6 bases not matched to a gene. The CDR3 is made up of 14 amino acids. Germline V gene sequence: CDR1 MNHNY, CDR2 SVGAGI (reference sequence). The CDR3 is CASSYTGQWYGYTF. CDR3 nucleotide sequence: TGTGCCAGCAGTTATACGGGACAGTGGTATGGCTACACCTTC.

The sample holds a few counts of this clone. The gene calls are TRBV7-9 and TRBJ2-7; D gene uncertain. Germline loops: CDR1 SEHNR, CDR2 FQNEAQ (reference sequence). This CDR3 is built from 13 residues. The V end lost 0 bases, the J end lost 1 base, and 4 bases lay between the germline ends. In DNA, the CDR3 is TGTGCCAGCAGCTTAGCGCTTTCCTACGAGCAGTACTTC. It yields the protein CASSLALSYEQYF.